This T cell receptor beta chain was found in a study of blood T cell repertoires in COVID-19. On the study more broadly: COVID-19 samples, acute and convalescent, were from the United States, Italy and Spain. Sources were T cells, B-cell-depleted T cells, or PBMCs; the material itself was cDNA or gDNA.

CDR1 LNHDA and CDR2 SQIVND come from the germline V gene (reference sequence). This CDR3 is 16 amino acids long. V lost 3 bases and J lost 1; bases outside the gene matches: 7. Original processing notes: Amplified reference gene primers provided the basis for estimating nucleated cell counts. Libraries were prepared by immunoSEQ multiplex PCR; TCRdb keeps only in-frame clonotypes and omits some of them. V and J calls and clone size come straight from that table; D and trimming were deduced from the DNA. The table lists fewer than 150,000 clones, 70% to 90% of them singletons. This clone has just one count.

This receptor was obtained from a woman aged 45-65 years who had recovered from COVID-19. The specimen was peripheral blood. This chain connects TRBV19 to TRBJ2-3; TRBD1 agrees at 7 bases. The CDR3 coding sequence is TGTGCCAGTAGTATTTTAAAGGGGGCAGGCACAGATACGCAGTATTTT. Translation gives CASSILKGAGTDTQYF.